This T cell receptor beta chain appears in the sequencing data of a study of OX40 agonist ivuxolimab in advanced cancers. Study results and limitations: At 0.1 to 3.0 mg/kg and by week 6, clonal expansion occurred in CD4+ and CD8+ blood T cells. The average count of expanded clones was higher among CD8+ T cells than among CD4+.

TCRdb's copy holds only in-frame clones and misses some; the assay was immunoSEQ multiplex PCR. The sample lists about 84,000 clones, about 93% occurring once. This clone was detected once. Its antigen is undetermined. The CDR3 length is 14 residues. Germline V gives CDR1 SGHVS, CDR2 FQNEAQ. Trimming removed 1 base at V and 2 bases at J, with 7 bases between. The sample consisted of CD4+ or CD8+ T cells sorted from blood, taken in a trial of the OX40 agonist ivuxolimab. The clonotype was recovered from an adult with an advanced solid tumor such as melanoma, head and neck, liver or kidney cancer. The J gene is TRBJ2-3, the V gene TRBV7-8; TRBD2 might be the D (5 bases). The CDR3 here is CASSLGGFTDTQYF. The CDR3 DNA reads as TGTGCCAGCAGCTTAGGAGGGTTCACAGATACGCAGTATTTT.